This T cell receptor (beta chain) was captured in a study of regulatory T cells in long-lasting Graves disease. Arm-PCR with iRepertoire HTBI primers amplified the CDR3 regions for these TCR beta libraries. TCRdb used MiXCR to reprocess the multiplex PCR reads, holding one entry per CDR3 protein. The sample carries 300,000 or so distinct CDR3 sequences, around 20% recorded once. From germline, CDR1 is SGHVS and CDR2 FNYEAQ. The CDR3 loop spans 12 amino acids. Trimming removed 5 bases at V and 7 bases at J, with 11 bases between. This clonotype has a handful of counts. Time point denoted: persistent/refractory GD, antithyroid drugs over 5 years with positive TRAb. TCR sequences were obtained from RNA taken from PBMCs.

V usage is TRBV7-6 and J usage is TRBJ2-5; tentatively, D is TRBD1 (6 bases). The input for sequencing was peripheral blood mononuclear cells (PBMCs), taken when the disease was refractory, from a patient treated with antithyroid drugs. This clonotype was sampled from a female donor with Graves disease. In nucleotides, the CDR3 is TGTGCCAGCAGCCCCATGACAGGGACCCAGTACTTC. Amino acid sequence: CASSPMTGTQYF.